The 10 T cell receptor beta chains in this list originate from one sample, sequenced in a study of blood T cell repertoires in COVID-19 (dated by TCRdb to the early 2020s). The method was the immunoSEQ multiplex PCR assay. Sourced from immuneACCESS, this table was stored by TCRdb with only in-frame sequences that have V and J called. A share of the clones is absent; for the studies checked, an unresolved V gene accounts for under half, and the remainder has no known explanation. The table for this sample lists 150,000 to 200,000 clones; about 88% of them were counted only once. Roughly 26% of the sample lies in the top ten. Source material: peripheral blood. The receptors here all came from a man aged 60 to 69 with acute or convalescent COVID-19.

The chain couples TRBV18 to TRBJ2-7, with TRBD1 matching over 7 bases. Germline V gene sequence: CDR1 KGHSH, CDR2 LQKENI. The CDR3 has 13 amino acids. After removal of 6 bases from V and 0 bases from J, the junction contained 2 bases not matched to a gene. Written as DNA, the CDR3 is TGTGCCAGCTCCGGACAGGCCTCCTACGAGCAGTACGTC. Translated, it gives CASSGQASYEQYV.

V and J are TRBV9 and TRBJ2-1; 12 bases match TRBD2. Germline lookup yields CDR1 SGDLS and CDR2 YYNGEE. This CDR3 has 17 residues. Losses at the gene ends were 0 bases for V and 8 bases for J; bases not matched to a gene: 9. CDR3 DNA sequence: TGTGCCAGCAGCGTAGTCCCGACTAGCGGGGGAGGTTATGAGCAGTTCTTC. Translation gives CASSVVPTSGGGYEQFF.

The chain has TRBV19 and TRBJ1-6; TRBD1 matches at 7 bases. V dropped 3 bases and J dropped 8; count of bases not matched to a gene: 7. Per germline, CDR1 LNHDA and CDR2 SQIVND (reference sequence). The CDR3 extends over 15 amino acids. CDR3: CASSMFTGVDSPLHF. The CDR3 DNA follows: TGTGCCAGTAGTATGTTCACAGGGGTCGATTCACCCCTCCACTTT. The full variable domain, its missing parts supplied by reference TRBV19 and TRBJ1-6, is DGGITQSPKYLFRKEGQNVTLSCEQNLNHDAMYWYRQDPGQGLRLIYYSQIVNDFQKGDIAEGYSVSREKKESFPLTVTSAQKNPTAFYLCASSMFTGVDSPLHFGNGTRLTVT.

This clone was found once. CDR3 DNA: TGTGCCATCAGTGATGAGACCAGAGGCTATGGCTACACCTTC. Its translation is CAISDETRGYGYTF. The gene calls are TRBV10-3 and TRBJ1-2; D unresolved. Trimming cost V 3 bases and J 4 bases, with 12 bases left between them. The CDR3 is 14 residues long. Germline V gene lookup returns CDR1 ENHRY and CDR2 SYGVKD.

The chain joins TRBV5-1 to TRBJ1-2; 7 nucleotides agree with TRBD1. The CDR3 runs to 17 residues. The J segment lost 7 bases and the V segment lost 2 bases, leaving 17 bases of the junction unmatched. Germline V CDR1 and CDR2: SGHRS, YFSETQ. The CDR3 nucleotides read TGCGCCAGCAGCTTCCGGGGTGGGACAGCTACCCTCTCTGGCTACACCTTC. This gives the protein CASSFRGGTATLSGYTF.

The CDR3 sequence is CASSWGSGNSPLHF. CDR3 nucleotides: TGTGCCAGCAGTTGGGGTAGCGGTAATTCACCCCTCCACTTT. The chain is built from TRBV27 and TRBJ1-6; D call uncertain. Per the germline V gene, CDR1 is MNHEY and CDR2 is SMNVEV (reference sequence). V was pared by 4 bases and J by 6 bases, with 10 bases between. The CDR3 loop spans 14 amino acids.

This clone was seen once. V and J are TRBV6-5 and TRBJ1-2; 8 bases align to TRBD1. Germline values: CDR1 MNHEY, CDR2 SVGAGI. V shed 7 bases and J 4 bases; nucleotides not matched to a gene: 2. This CDR3 is 12 amino acids long. The CDR3 DNA is TGTGCCAGCACAGGGGGCGTCTATGGCTACACCTTC. It is translated as CASTGGVYGYTF.

In its sample, this clone was seen once. CDR3 residues: CASSQRLTGEYKKLFF. As DNA, the CDR3 is TGCGCCAGCAGCCAACGACTAACAGGGGAATACAAAAAACTGTTTTTT. This chain links TRBV4-1 with TRBJ1-4, with 7 bases fitting TRBD1. The V gene end was trimmed by 2 bases and the J gene end by 9 bases; junction bases not matched to a gene: 12. This CDR3 spans 16 amino acids. Germline loops: CDR1 MGHRA, CDR2 YSYEKL.

The chain couples TRBV6-5 to TRBJ2-7, with 9 bases that match TRBD1. The V segment lost 6 bases and the J segment 1 base; nucleotides outside the gene matches: 7. CDR1 and CDR2 from the germline V gene are MNHEY and SVGAGI. This CDR3 spans 15 amino acids. CDR3 nucleotide sequence: TGTGCCAGCAGGGAGGGACAGGGAGAATCCTACGAGCAGTACTTC. The encoded protein is CASREGQGESYEQYF.

The rearrangement links TRBV5-1 to TRBJ1-1, with TRBD1 identical over 7 bases. CDR3 length: 14 residues. The V gene end was trimmed by 4 bases and the J gene end by 7 bases; junction bases not matched to a gene: 10. From germline, CDR1 is SGHRS and CDR2 YFSETQ. The CDR3 loop reads CASSRTDRPHEAFF. The CDR3 bases are TGCGCCAGCAGCCGGACGGACAGGCCCCATGAAGCTTTCTTT.